The 5 T cell receptor beta chains below all came from one sample that was sequenced in a study of blood T cell repertoires in COVID-19. The repertoire was sequenced with immunoSEQ multiplex PCR; TCRdb's copy has only in-frame clones and lacks some. The data show under 200,000 clones, approximately 87% seen once. Sequenced input: PBMCs or T cells enriched from blood (not recorded which). These receptor sequences come from a woman between 50 and 59 years old who had recovered from COVID-19.

This clone was detected only once. The chain joins TRBV2 to TRBJ1-4; D call uncertain. With 6 bases removed from V and 10 bases from J, the gap between germline ends came to 9 bases. This CDR3 is 11 amino acids long. The V gene's germline CDR1 is SNHLY and CDR2 FYNNEI. CDR3 in amino acids: CASSLRGKLFF. CDR3 DNA: TGTGCCAGCAGCCTAAGAGGAAAACTGTTTTTT.

This chain connects TRBV7-9 to TRBJ2-3; 9 nucleotides agree with TRBD1. J gave up 3 bases and V 5 bases, and 6 bases lay outside the gene matches. Germline values: CDR1 SEHNR, CDR2 FQNEAQ (reference sequence). This CDR3 has 15 residues. The CDR3 protein is CASSPGQGKTDTQYF. The CDR3 DNA reads TGTGCCAGCAGCCCCGGACAGGGGAAGACAGATACGCAGTATTTT.

The chain employs TRBV7-2 and TRBJ1-3; TRBD1 matches at 11 bases. CDR3 size: 19 residues. Germline V gene lookup returns CDR1 SGHTA and CDR2 FQGNSA. J was trimmed by 4 bases and V by 5 bases; bases with no gene match: 16. Here the CDR3 DNA reads TGTGCCAGCAGCCGGGTTCGGACAGGGGGCGATCGAAAAGGAAACACCATATATTTT. The encoded protein is CASSRVRTGGDRKGNTIYF. The full variable domain, in which reference TRBV7-2 and TRBJ1-3 provide the parts outside the CDR3, is GAGVSQSPSNKVTEKGKDVELRCDPISGHTALYWYRQSLGQGLEFLIYFQGNSAPDKSGLPSDRFSAERTGGSVSTLTIQRTQQEDSAVYLCASSRVRTGGDRKGNTIYFGEGSWLTVV.

The chain links TRBV30 to TRBJ2-5, with a weak D call TRBD2 (6 bases). The CDR3 covers 11 residues. V was pared by 5 bases and J by 5 bases, with 9 bases between. CDR1 and CDR2 (germline): GTSNPN, SVGIG (reference sequence). The CDR3: CAWWRGETQYF. CDR3 nucleotide sequence: TGTGCCTGGTGGCGGGGCGAGACCCAGTACTTC.

The chain joins TRBV29-1 to TRBJ2-7, with TRBD1 matching 9 bases. Germline V gives CDR1 SQVTM, CDR2 ANQGSEA. V was pared by 6 bases and J by 5 bases, with 8 bases of the junction left unmatched. The CDR3 loop spans 13 amino acids. The CDR3 loop reads CSVNRGLIHEQYV. CDR3 nucleotides: TGCAGCGTGAACAGGGGGCTCATCCACGAGCAGTACGTC.